These 11 T cell receptor beta chains came from one sample sequenced in a study of T cell repertoires in cytomegalovirus infection. No antigen is known for these receptors. In TCRdb, the reads were re-called with MiXCR into one record per CDR3 protein. The sample gives approximately 600,000 distinct CDR3 sequences, around two fifths of which show up once; 48% is in the top ten. The sample in question was cultured PBMCs, obtained from culture after CMV antigen stimulation. These receptors all stem from a human donor in good health (CMV status not recorded). Some clones in this sample may be carry-over from other donors' samples.

This clonotype was observed a few times. The chain employs TRBV20-1 and TRBJ2-1, with 9 bases identical to TRBD2. J was trimmed by 3 bases and V by 1 base; bases with no gene match: 19. The CDR3 has 20 amino acids. The germline V gene has CDR1 DFQATT and CDR2 SNEGSKA (reference sequence). CDR3 nucleotides: TGCAGTGCTAGAGTAGGCCGATCTAGCGGGGTTATTAAACTCTACAATGAGCAGTTCTTC. Protein product: CSARVGRSSGVIKLYNEQFF.

CDR3 amino acids: CASSIYGITDTQYF. The CDR3 DNA reads as TGTGCCAGTAGTATTTACGGGATCACAGATACGCAGTATTTT. The chain couples TRBV19 to TRBJ2-3, with a tentative D call TRBD2 (5 bases). The CDR3 is 14 amino acids. Between the trimmed V and J ends, which lost 3 bases and 2 bases, there was a span of 9 bases. Germline CDR1 and CDR2: LNHDA and SQIVND (reference sequence).

The chain uses TRBV6-1 and TRBJ1-5, with no clear D. Between the trimmed V and J ends, which lost 0 bases and 3 bases, there was a span of 12 bases. The CDR3 sequence is 16 residues long. Germline V lookup: CDR1 MNHNS, CDR2 SASEGT. The CDR3 loop reads CASSEASRISNQPQHF. As DNA, the CDR3 is TGTGCCAGCAGTGAAGCCAGTCGGATTTCCAATCAGCCCCAGCATTTT.

The chain uses TRBV20-1 and TRBJ2-7; 9 bases align to TRBD1. Trimming removed 6 bases from V and 7 bases from J; junction bases left unmatched: 13. The length of the CDR3 is 14 residues. Germline V gene sequence: CDR1 DFQATT, CDR2 SNEGSKA (reference sequence). CDR3 nucleotides: TGCAGTGCACAGCCGGGACAGGGCCCAGTAGAGCAGTACTTC. This codes for CSAQPGQGPVEQYF.

This clonotype has only a few counts. This chain connects TRBV11-2 to TRBJ2-5, with 8 bases identical to TRBD1. Germline V gene data show CDR1 as SGHAT and CDR2 as FQNNGV. Trimming removed 4 bases from V and 4 bases from J; junction bases left unmatched: 11. This CDR3 is 16 amino acids long. The chain's CDR3 is CASSSRTGPPTETQYF. The CDR3 region has the DNA TGTGCCAGCAGCTCGAGGACAGGGCCTCCTACAGAGACCCAGTACTTC.

The table lists this clonotype with a few counts. The CDR3: CASSSGGAAGEKLFF. The DNA of the CDR3 is TGTGCCAGCAGTTCAGGGGGGGCTGCTGGGGAAAAACTGTTTTTT. This chain uses TRBV27 with TRBJ1-4, with 7 bases identical to TRBD1. CDR3 length: 15 amino acids. The junction had 10 bases not matched to a gene; V was cut back by 4 bases and J by 8 bases. The V gene's germline CDR1 is MNHEY and CDR2 SMNVEV (reference sequence). The full variable domain, completed using reference TRBV27 and TRBJ1-4, is EAQVTQNPRYLITVTGKKLTVTCSQNMNHEYMSWYRQDPGLGLRQIYYSMNVEVTDKGDVPEGYKVSRKEKRNFPLILESPSPNQTSLYFCASSSGGAAGEKLFFGSGTQLSVL.

The CDR3 DNA sequence: TGTGCCAGCAGCGCTCGGGCCTGGGAGACCCAGTACTTC. It translates to CASSARAWETQYF. The chain has TRBV7-8 and TRBJ2-5; D gene unclear. Trimming stripped 5 bases from V and 5 bases from J, with 12 bases between. CDR1 SGHVS and CDR2 FQNEAQ come from the germline V gene. The CDR3 consists of 13 residues.

This rearrangement joins TRBV7-2 to TRBJ2-3; the match to TRBD1 covers 9 bases. Trimming cost V 5 bases and J 14 bases; bases outside gene matches: 8. The CDR3 is made up of 12 amino acids. Germline values: CDR1 SGHTA, CDR2 FQGNSA. The CDR3 sequence: CASSPLQGARYF. The CDR3, as DNA: TGTGCCAGCAGCCCACTACAGGGGGCAAGGTATTTT.

The V and J genes are TRBV7-8 and TRBJ1-6; a possible D gene is TRBD1 (6 bases). Trimming took 2 bases from V and 10 from J, leaving 21 bases between them. This CDR3 contains 17 residues. Germline V gene lookup returns CDR1 SGHVS and CDR2 FQNEAQ. Here the CDR3 DNA reads TGTGCCAGCAGCTTAAGATGGGGGGGGGCTCCCTACTCACCCCTCCACTTT. Amino acids: CASSLRWGGAPYSPLHF. The variable domain in full, with the rest retrieved from reference TRBV7-8 and TRBJ1-6, is GAGVSQSPRYKVAKRGQDVALRCDPISGHVSLFWYQQALGQGPEFLTYFQNEAQLDKSGLPSDRFFAERPEGSVSTLKIQRTQQEDSAVYLCASSLRWGGAPYSPLHFGNGTRLTVT.

CDR3 DNA sequence: TGTGCCAGCCGCCGGTCGGGAGGCAATCAGCCCCAGCATTTT. It encodes CASRRSGGNQPQHF. The V gene is TRBV27, the J gene TRBJ1-5; D not certain. In germline, CDR1 is MNHEY, CDR2 SMNVEV (reference sequence). The V and J ends lost 8 bases and 2 bases respectively, with 13 bases between them. The CDR3 sequence is 14 residues long.

The J gene is TRBJ2-7, the V gene TRBV7-2, with TRBD2 identical over 8 bases. Germline assignment: CDR1 SGHTA and CDR2 FQGNSA. J was trimmed by 0 bases and V by 1 base; bases with no gene match: 14. There are 19 residues in the CDR3. The CDR3 sequence is CASSLGGLGFDLSSYEQYF. CDR3 nucleotides: TGTGCCAGCAGCTTAGGGGGACTAGGTTTCGACCTTAGCTCCTACGAGCAGTACTTC.